The present entry profiles one TCR beta chain with its context. Its specificity is unknown. 60 Vbeta and 13 Jbeta primers were used in PCR. Profiled with immunoSEQ multiplex PCR; TCRdb holds only in-frame clones, not every one. This sample has 70,000 to 100,000 clones, with roughly 80% found just once. The sample is drawn from a study of cytomegalovirus exposure and HLA in healthy donors. Notes on the study in general: Common viral pathogens seemed, in a later analysis, to connect with several of the most significant clusters. Cytomegalovirus status was reportedly diagnosed by the classifier with high specificity and sensitivity.

Sequenced input: PBMCs. This receptor was obtained from a man aged 50-59 years in good health and CMV-seropositive.

CDR3 in amino acids: CASSLVGRDNYGYTF. CDR3 sequence (DNA): TGTGCCAGCAGCTTAGTAGGCAGGGATAACTATGGCTACACCTTC. The genes are TRBV7-2 and TRBJ1-2; tentatively, D is TRBD1 (5 bases). Trimming pared 1 base from V and 1 base from J, leaving 10 bases between. In germline, CDR1 is SGHTA, CDR2 FQGNSA. The CDR3 sequence is 15 residues long.